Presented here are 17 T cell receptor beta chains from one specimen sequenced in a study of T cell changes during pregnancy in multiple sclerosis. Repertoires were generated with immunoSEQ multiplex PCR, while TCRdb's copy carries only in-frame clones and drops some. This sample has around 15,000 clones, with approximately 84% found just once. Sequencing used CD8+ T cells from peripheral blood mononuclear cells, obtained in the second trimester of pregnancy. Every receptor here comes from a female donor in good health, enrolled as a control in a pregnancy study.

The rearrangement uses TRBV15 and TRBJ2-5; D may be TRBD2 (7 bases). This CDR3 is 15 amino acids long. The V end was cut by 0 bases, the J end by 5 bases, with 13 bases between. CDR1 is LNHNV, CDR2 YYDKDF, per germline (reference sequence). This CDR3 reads CATSREAGARETQYF. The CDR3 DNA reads TGTGCCACCAGCAGAGAGGCGGGGGCGAGGGAGACCCAGTACTTC.

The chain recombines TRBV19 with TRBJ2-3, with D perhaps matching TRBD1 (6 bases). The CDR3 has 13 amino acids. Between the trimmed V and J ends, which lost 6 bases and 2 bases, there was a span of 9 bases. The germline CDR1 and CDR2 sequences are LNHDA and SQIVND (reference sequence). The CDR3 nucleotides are TGTGCCAGTAGGGGACACGTCACAGATACGCAGTATTTT. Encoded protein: CASRGHVTDTQYF.

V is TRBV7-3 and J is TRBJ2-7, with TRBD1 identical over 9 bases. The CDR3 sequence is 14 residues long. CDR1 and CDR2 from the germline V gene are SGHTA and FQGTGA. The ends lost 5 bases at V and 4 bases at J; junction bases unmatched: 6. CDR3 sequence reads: CASSQTGGDYEQYF. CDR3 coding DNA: TGTGCCAGCAGCCAGACAGGGGGGGATTACGAGCAGTACTTC.

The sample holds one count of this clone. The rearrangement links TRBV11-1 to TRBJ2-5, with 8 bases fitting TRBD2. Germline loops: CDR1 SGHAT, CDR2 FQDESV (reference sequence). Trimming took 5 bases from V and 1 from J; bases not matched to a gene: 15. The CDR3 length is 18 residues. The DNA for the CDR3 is TGTGCCAGCAGCCGCAGTCTCGCGGGGGGACCCCTCCAAGAGACCCAGTACTTC. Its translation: CASSRSLAGGPLQETQYF.

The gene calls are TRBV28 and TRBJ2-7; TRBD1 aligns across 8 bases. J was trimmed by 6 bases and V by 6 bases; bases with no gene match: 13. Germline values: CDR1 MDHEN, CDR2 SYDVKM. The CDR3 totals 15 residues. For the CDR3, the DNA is TGTGCCAGCAGCTACCGGGACAGGTCATTCGGCGAGCAGTACTTC. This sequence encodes CASSYRDRSFGEQYF. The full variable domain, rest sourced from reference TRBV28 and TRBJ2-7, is DVKVTQSSRYLVKRTGEKVFLECVQDMDHENMFWYRQDPGLGLRLIYFSYDVKMKEKGDIPEGYSVSREKKERFSLILESASTNQTSMYLCASSYRDRSFGEQYFGPGTRLTVT.

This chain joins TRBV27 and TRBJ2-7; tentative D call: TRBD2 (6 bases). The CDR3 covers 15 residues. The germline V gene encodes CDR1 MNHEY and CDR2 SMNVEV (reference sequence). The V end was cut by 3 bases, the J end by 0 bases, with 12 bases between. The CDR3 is CASSLGGASSYEQYF. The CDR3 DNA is TGTGCCAGCAGTTTGGGCGGGGCCAGCTCCTACGAGCAGTACTTC.

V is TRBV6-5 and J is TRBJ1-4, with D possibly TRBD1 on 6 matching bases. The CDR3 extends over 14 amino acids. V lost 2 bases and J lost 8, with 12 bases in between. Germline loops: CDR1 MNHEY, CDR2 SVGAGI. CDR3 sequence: CASSYRGGNEKLFF. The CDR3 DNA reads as TGTGCCAGCAGTTACAGGGGGGGGAACGAAAAACTGTTTTTT.

The CDR3, as DNA: TGTGCCAGCAGCTTCGAGGGCCCCGACTACGAGCAGTACTTC. Its protein product is CASSFEGPDYEQYF. The gene calls are TRBV5-8 and TRBJ2-7, with a tentative D call TRBD2 (5 bases). Trimming shortened V by 2 bases and J by 3 bases, and 12 bases separated the two germline ends. From germline, CDR1 is SGHTS and CDR2 YDEGEE. This CDR3 has 14 residues.

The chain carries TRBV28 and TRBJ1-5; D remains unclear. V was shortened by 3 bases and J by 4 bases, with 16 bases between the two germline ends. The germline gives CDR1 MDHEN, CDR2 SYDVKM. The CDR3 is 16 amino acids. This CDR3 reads CASSFPTMTGNQPQHF. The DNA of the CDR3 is TGTGCCAGCAGTTTCCCGACAATGACCGGAAATCAGCCCCAGCATTTT.

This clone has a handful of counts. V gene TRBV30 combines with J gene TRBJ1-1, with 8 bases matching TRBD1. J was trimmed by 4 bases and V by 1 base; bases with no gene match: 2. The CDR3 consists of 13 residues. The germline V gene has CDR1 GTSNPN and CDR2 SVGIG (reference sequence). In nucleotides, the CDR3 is TGTGCCTGGAGTGGGACAGGGTCCACTGAAGCTTTCTTT. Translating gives CAWSGTGSTEAFF.

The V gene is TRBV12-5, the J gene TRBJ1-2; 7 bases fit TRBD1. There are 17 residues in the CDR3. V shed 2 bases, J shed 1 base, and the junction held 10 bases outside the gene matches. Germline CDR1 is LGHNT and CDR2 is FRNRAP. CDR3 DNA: TGTGCTAGTGGTTTGCAACCGACACAGGGGAGTAACTATGGCTACACCTTC. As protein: CASGLQPTQGSNYGYTF.

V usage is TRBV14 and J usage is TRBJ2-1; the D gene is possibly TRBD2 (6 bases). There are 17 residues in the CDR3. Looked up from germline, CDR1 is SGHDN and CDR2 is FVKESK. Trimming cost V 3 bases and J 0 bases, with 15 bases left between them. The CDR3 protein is CASSHTDGGFSYNEQFF. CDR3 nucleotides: TGTGCCAGCAGCCATACGGACGGAGGGTTCTCCTACAATGAGCAGTTCTTC.

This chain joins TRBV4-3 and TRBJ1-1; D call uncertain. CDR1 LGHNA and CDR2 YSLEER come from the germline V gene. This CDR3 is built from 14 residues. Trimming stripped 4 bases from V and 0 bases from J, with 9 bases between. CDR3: CASSLNTVNTEAFF. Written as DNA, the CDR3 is TGCGCCAGCAGCCTGAACACAGTGAACACTGAAGCTTTCTTT.

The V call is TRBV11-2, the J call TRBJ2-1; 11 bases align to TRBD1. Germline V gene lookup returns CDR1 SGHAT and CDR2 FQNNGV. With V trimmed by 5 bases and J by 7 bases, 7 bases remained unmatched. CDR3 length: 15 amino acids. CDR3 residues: CASSPEGTGGNEQFF. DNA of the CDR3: TGTGCCAGCAGCCCGGAAGGGACAGGGGGGAATGAGCAGTTCTTC. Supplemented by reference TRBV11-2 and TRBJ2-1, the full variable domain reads EAGVAQSPRYKIIEKRQSVAFWCNPISGHATLYWYQQILGQGPKLLIQFQNNGVVDDSQLPKDRFSAERLKGVDSTLKIQPAKLEDSAVYLCASSPEGTGGNEQFFGPGTRLTVL.

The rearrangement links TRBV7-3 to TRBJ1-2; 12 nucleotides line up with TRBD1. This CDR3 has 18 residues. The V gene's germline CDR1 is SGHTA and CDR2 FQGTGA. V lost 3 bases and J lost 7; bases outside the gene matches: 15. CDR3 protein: CASSFDRDRGRLTSGYTF. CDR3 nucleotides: TGTGCCAGCAGCTTCGACCGGGACAGGGGGCGACTAACTAGTGGCTACACCTTC.

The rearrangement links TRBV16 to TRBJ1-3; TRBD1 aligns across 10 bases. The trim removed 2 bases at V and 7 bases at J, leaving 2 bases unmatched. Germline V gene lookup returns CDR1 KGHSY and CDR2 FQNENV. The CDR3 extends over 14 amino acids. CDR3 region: CASSQDRGLNTIYF. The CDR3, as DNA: TGTGCCAGCAGCCAAGACAGGGGGCTCAACACCATATATTTT.

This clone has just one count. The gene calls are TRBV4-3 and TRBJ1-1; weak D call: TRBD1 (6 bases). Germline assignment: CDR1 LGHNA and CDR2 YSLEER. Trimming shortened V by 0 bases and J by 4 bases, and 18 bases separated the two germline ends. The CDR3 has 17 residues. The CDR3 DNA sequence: TGCGCCAGCAGCCAAGACCGGGGGGGCAGGGATGGCACTGAAGCTTTCTTT. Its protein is CASSQDRGGRDGTEAFF.